Listed here are 19 T cell receptor beta chains from one sample, sequenced in a study of breast tumors, draining lymph nodes, adjacent tissues. TCRdb fed the multiplex PCR reads into MiXCR, producing one record per CDR3 protein. This sample has 200,000 to 250,000 distinct CDR3 sequences, with less than 40% found just once. Axillary draining lymph nodes of breast cancer patients supplied the node samples. Sample: axillary lymph node tissue. The receptors originated from a female donor with breast cancer. Some clones in this sample may be carry-over from other donors' samples.

The chain couples TRBV13 to TRBJ2-2; D ambiguous. Per the germline V gene, CDR1 is PRHDT and CDR2 is FYEKMQ (reference sequence). Trimming shortened V by 6 bases and J by 1 base, and 12 bases separated the two germline ends. This CDR3 has 15 residues. This CDR3 is CASRSVVGNTGELFF. Written as DNA, the CDR3 is TGTGCCAGCAGATCGGTGGTAGGGAACACCGGGGAGCTGTTTTTT.

There are many counts of this clonotype. In DNA, the CDR3 is TGTGCCAGCAGTCACATGCTCGGGCTAGCGGGGGCCGGGGAGCTGTTTTTT. This gives the protein CASSHMLGLAGAGELFF. The J gene is TRBJ2-2, the V gene TRBV12-3 or TRBV12-4; 10 bases are shared with TRBD2. Trimming cost V 5 bases and J 6 bases; bases outside gene matches: 12. CDR3 length: 17 amino acids.

This clonotype was counted only a few times. The chain carries TRBV7-3 and TRBJ2-4; D is possibly TRBD1 (6 bases). The CDR3 has 16 amino acids. V was shortened by 4 bases and J by 0 bases, with 13 bases between the two germline ends. In germline, CDR1 is SGHTA, CDR2 FQGTGA. Here the CDR3 reads CASSSTGPVAKNIQYF. CDR3 coding DNA: TGTGCCAGCAGCTCAACAGGGCCCGTAGCCAAAAACATTCAGTACTTC.

CDR3 coding DNA: TGCGCCAGCAGCTATGGACTAGCGGGGAGCCCAACCTCCTACAATGAGCAGTTCTTC. This sequence encodes CASSYGLAGSPTSYNEQFF. The chain joins TRBV5-1 to TRBJ2-1; 12 bases match TRBD2. V lost 3 bases, J lost 0 bases, and 10 bases stayed unmatched. The CDR3 contains 19 residues. From germline, CDR1 is SGHRS and CDR2 YFSETQ.

This clonotype was observed a few times. CDR3 bases: TGTGCCAGCATGGAATACACTGAAGCTTTCTTT. As protein: CASMEYTEAFF. The J gene is TRBJ1-1, the V gene TRBV12-3 or TRBV12-4, with D uncertain. The CDR3 runs to 11 residues. The V end was cut by 7 bases, the J end by 3 bases, with 6 bases between.

The rearrangement joins TRBV6-1 to TRBJ2-3; D is uncertain. The CDR3 runs to 15 residues. Germline V gene sequence: CDR1 MNHNS, CDR2 SASEGT. The V and J ends lost 6 bases and 0 bases respectively, with 13 bases between them. The CDR3 sequence is CASRVMASSTDTQYF. In nucleotides, the CDR3 is TGTGCCAGCAGAGTGATGGCCTCTAGCACAGATACGCAGTATTTT.

This clonotype has at least ten counts. This sequence joins TRBV2 and TRBJ2-7; the match to TRBD2 covers 7 bases. Looked up from germline, CDR1 is SNHLY and CDR2 is FYNNEI. The CDR3 spans 13 residues. With V trimmed by 10 bases and J by 5 bases, 11 bases remained unmatched. The CDR3 DNA reads as TGTGCCACCAAGCTAGCGGAGAAGAACGAGCAGTACTTC. Its translation: CATKLAEKNEQYF.

Many counts were recorded for this clonotype. The V call is TRBV19, the J call TRBJ2-3; D could derive from TRBD1 or TRBD2 (5 bases each). Germline CDR1 reads LNHDA; CDR2 reads SQIVND (reference sequence). The CDR3 extends over 13 amino acids. The germline V and J ends were trimmed by 1 base and 5 bases, with 7 bases remaining between them. The DNA of the CDR3 is TGTGCCAGTAGTATAGCGAGGGGAGATACGCAGTATTTT. Translated, it gives CASSIARGDTQYF.

V and J are TRBV7-9 and TRBJ2-1; D perhaps matches TRBD2 (6 bases). The germline V gene encodes CDR1 SEHNR and CDR2 FQNEAQ (reference sequence). The CDR3 runs to 13 residues. Between the trimmed V and J ends, which lost 5 bases and 7 bases, there was a span of 12 bases. CDR3 in DNA: TGTGCCAGCAGCACCGGGAGAGGGAATGAGCAGTTCTTC. This gives the protein CASSTGRGNEQFF.

This clonotype was detected ten times or more. This sequence joins TRBV20-1 and TRBJ1-5, with a possible D match to TRBD1 (6 bases). With 3 bases removed from V and 2 bases from J, the gap between germline ends came to 11 bases. This CDR3 is built from 14 residues. CDR1 DFQATT and CDR2 SNEGSKA come from the germline V gene (reference sequence). The CDR3 protein is CSASQGTGNQPQHF. CDR3 in DNA: TGCAGTGCTAGTCAGGGGACTGGCAATCAGCCCCAGCATTTT.

Worth noting for this clonotype: Given a much more abundant clone one base away, this may be a read error. V is TRBV7-2 and J is TRBJ2-1; TRBD2 aligns across 11 bases. The CDR3 covers 15 residues. The germline V gene encodes CDR1 SGHTA and CDR2 FQGNSA. CDR3 bases: TGTGCCAGCAGCATTAGCGGGGGGGCCTACAATGGGCAGTTCTTC. Translating gives CASSISGGAYNGQFF. Combining the CDR3 with reference TRBV7-2 and TRBJ2-1 gives the whole variable domain GAGVSQSPSNKVTEKGKDVELRCDPISGHTALYWYRQSLGQGLEFLIYFQGNSAPDKSGLPSDRFSAERTGGSVSTLTIQRTQQEDSAVYLCASSISGGAYNGQFFGPGTRLTVL.

The sample holds many counts of this clonotype. The rearrangement links TRBV20-1 to TRBJ2-2; the D is unclear. The CDR3 consists of 12 residues. CDR1 is DFQATT, CDR2 SNEGSKA, per germline (reference sequence). V lost 6 bases and J lost 3, with 8 bases in between. As DNA, the CDR3 is TGCAGTGCCATAAGGGACACCGGGGAGCTGTTTTTT. Translated, it gives CSAIRDTGELFF.

This clonotype has ten or more counts. The chain has TRBV29-1 and TRBJ1-5; D possibly corresponds to TRBD1 (5 bases). Germline V gives CDR1 SQVTM, CDR2 ANQGSEA. The CDR3 spans 13 residues. The V end was cut by 4 bases, the J end by 3 bases, with 10 bases between. For the CDR3, the DNA is TGCAGCGTTGCCCGGGGGTACAATCAGCCCCAGCATTTT. It is translated as CSVARGYNQPQHF.

This clonotype was detected ten times or more. The chain uses TRBV20-1 and TRBJ2-3; unclear D gene. Deletions cut 3 bases from V and 6 bases from J, with 7 bases between. The length of the CDR3 is 11 residues. Germline V CDR1 and CDR2: DFQATT, SNEGSKA (reference sequence). The CDR3 DNA is TGCAGTGCTAGCTTCCGGGATACGCAGTATTTT. Translated: CSASFRDTQYF.

This rearrangement joins TRBV3-1 to TRBJ2-1; D remains unclear. This CDR3 spans 13 amino acids. Germline CDR1 LGHDT, CDR2 YNNKEL (reference sequence). The ends were cut back, 5 bases at V and 4 bases at J, with 9 bases in the middle. The CDR3 region is CASSSWIYNEQFF. Here the CDR3 DNA reads TGTGCCAGCAGCTCATGGATTTACAATGAGCAGTTCTTC.

Many counts were recorded for this clonotype. The V call is TRBV10-3, the J call TRBJ1-5; D may be TRBD1 (5 bases). Trimming left V 0 bases short and J 1 base short, with 16 bases between. Germline V gene lookup returns CDR1 ENHRY and CDR2 SYGVKD. The CDR3 contains 18 residues. CDR3 bases: TGTGCCATCAGTGAGTCAGGGGAGGGAATATTAAGCAATCAGCCCCAGCATTTT. This codes for CAISESGEGILSNQPQHF.

This clonotype was counted at least ten times. The rearrangement joins TRBV12-3 or TRBV12-4 to TRBJ2-1, with D maybe TRBD2 (6 bases). V was clipped by 1 base and J by 4 bases, with 14 bases between them. The CDR3 contains 16 residues. The CDR3 sequence: CASSLGGRGTYNEQFF. The CDR3 region has the DNA TGTGCCAGCAGTTTAGGGGGCCGGGGGACTTACAATGAGCAGTTCTTC.

This clonotype was counted between two and nine times. One base away lies a much larger clone, so this may be a sequencing read error. The chain combines TRBV6-5 with TRBJ1-5; the D gene is possibly TRBD1 (6 bases). Trimming took off 5 bases at V and 5 bases at J, with 13 bases between the two ends. Germline CDR1 reads MNHEY; CDR2 reads SVGAGI. CDR3 length equals 14 residues. The CDR3 nucleotides are TGTGCCAGCAGTCACGGGGCAGGGGATCAGCCCCAGCATTTT. Amino acid sequence: CASSHGAGDQPQHF.

For this clonotype: An end of the junction differs from the germline gene, which may be a read error. This sequence joins TRBV4-3 and TRBJ1-2; no clear D gene. Germline lookup yields CDR1 LGHNA and CDR2 YSLEER. This CDR3 contains 14 residues. The CDR3 region has the DNA TGCGCCAGCAGACAAGTGGACGGAAACTATGGCTACACCTTC. It encodes CASRQVDGNYGYTF.